This TCR beta chain was recorded in a study of blood T cell repertoires in COVID-19. Germline V gene data show CDR1 as SGHRS and CDR2 as YFSETQ. This CDR3 has 15 amino acids. Losses at the gene ends were 0 bases for V and 4 bases for J; bases not matched to a gene: 6. The method was immunoSEQ multiplex PCR; TCRdb's version includes in-frame clones alone and lacks a portion of them. The table has over 200,000 clones, about 87% seen once. The clonotype comes from a woman aged 50 to 65 with acute or convalescent COVID-19. The V call is TRBV5-1, the J call TRBJ1-2; TRBD1 matches at 7 bases. Sequenced material: peripheral blood. CDR3 sequence (DNA): TGCGCCAGCAGCTTGGGGGACAGCCATTCCTATGGCTACACCTTC. It is translated as CASSLGDSHSYGYTF.